This T cell receptor beta chain was captured by sequencing in a study of shared clonotypes between healthy human individuals. The germline V gene encodes CDR1 LNHDA and CDR2 SQIVND (reference sequence). CDR3 length: 18 residues. The V end was cut by 5 bases, the J end by 4 bases, with 26 bases between. To note about this clone: Its antigen is undetermined.

Study-wide results and limits: The study found about 5% of naive CD4 clonotypes shared across several donors.

It was 150 to 200 ng DNA, about 30,000 T cell genomes, that sorted-subset replicate PCRs used. Here immunoSEQ multiplex PCR was the method, and the copy in TCRdb shows in-frame clones only, minus some. The sample has fewer than 1.4 million clones, more than 75% seen once. Free of recent acute infections or vaccinations, the donors were healthy HIV-negative adults. The CD4+ fraction was divided into a CD45RA+ naive subset and a CD45RA-negative memory subset. Sequenced material: memory CD4+ T cells from PBMCs. Subset defined: CD45RA-negative fraction. The TCR comes from a man in his late teens or twenties in good health. Some clones in this sample may be carry-over from other donors' samples. This sequence joins TRBV19 and TRBJ2-5; D may correspond to TRBD1 or TRBD2 (6 bases each). CDR3 region: CASSPNLGRGGGTETQYF. CDR3 sequence (DNA): TGTGCCAGTAGTCCAAATTTGGGACGCGGAGGGGGGACAGAGACCCAGTACTTC. The whole variable domain, remainder taken from reference TRBV19 and TRBJ2-5, is DGGITQSPKYLFRKEGQNVTLSCEQNLNHDAMYWYRQDPGQGLRLIYYSQIVNDFQKGDIAEGYSVSREKKESFPLTVTSAQKNPTAFYLCASSPNLGRGGGTETQYFGPGTRLLVL.